Listed here are 23 T cell receptor beta chains from one sample, sequenced in a study of regulatory T cells in long-lasting Graves disease. The time point denotes: newly diagnosed GD, antithyroid drugs for less than 3 months. With RNA extracted from PBMCs as input, the TCR library was made. The authors built TCR beta libraries using iRepertoire HTBI primers and Arm-PCR of CDR3 regions. TCRdb processed the multiplex PCR reads anew with MiXCR; each CDR3 protein has one entry. Of some 500,000 distinct CDR3 sequences listed, more than 15% are singletons. This sample was also put to use in a study of T cells in Graves' hyperthyroidism and ophthalmopathy.

Here the sequenced sample was peripheral blood mononuclear cells (PBMCs), taken at new diagnosis, from a patient treated with antithyroid drugs. These receptors were taken from a woman aged 40-65 years with Graves disease.

This clonotype was seen more than once but under ten times. The chain recombines TRBV5-6 with TRBJ1-2, with 7 nucleotides matching TRBD1. CDR1 is SGHDT, CDR2 YYEEEE, per germline. V gave up 0 bases and J gave up 5 bases; unmatched junction bases: 4. The CDR3 extends over 14 amino acids. CDR3 residues: CASSLGDSLYGYTF. CDR3 in DNA: TGTGCCAGCAGCTTGGGGGACAGCTTATATGGCTACACCTTC. Full variable domain (rest looked up from reference TRBV5-6 and TRBJ1-2): DAGVTQSPTHLIKTRGQQVTLRCSPKSGHDTVSWYQQALGQGPQFIFQYYEEEERQRGNFPDRFSGHQFPNYSSELNVNALLLGDSALYLCASSLGDSLYGYTFGSGTRLTVV.

This clonotype was seen many times. The rearrangement uses TRBV5-1 and TRBJ1-1, with 7 bases that match TRBD1. The J segment lost 0 bases and the V segment lost 0 bases, leaving 8 bases of the junction unmatched. Germline V gives CDR1 SGHRS, CDR2 YFSETQ. The CDR3 extends over 17 amino acids. CDR3 DNA: TGCGCCAGCAGCTTGGACAGGGGCTGGGGGTTGAACACTGAAGCTTTCTTT. Translated, it gives CASSLDRGWGLNTEAFF.

This clonotype was picked up a small number of times. The chain is built from TRBV19 and TRBJ2-1, with D hard to call. Germline V CDR1 and CDR2: LNHDA, SQIVND (reference sequence). V lost 3 bases and J lost 7, with 7 bases in between. The CDR3 consists of 12 residues. The CDR3 here is CASSIQPNEQFF. The DNA for the CDR3 is TGTGCCAGTAGTATCCAGCCGAATGAGCAGTTCTTC. The full variable domain, rest sourced from reference TRBV19 and TRBJ2-1, is DGGITQSPKYLFRKEGQNVTLSCEQNLNHDAMYWYRQDPGQGLRLIYYSQIVNDFQKGDIAEGYSVSREKKESFPLTVTSAQKNPTAFYLCASSIQPNEQFFGPGTRLTVL.

Many counts were recorded for this clonotype. The V gene is TRBV20-1, the J gene TRBJ1-2; D may be TRBD1 (5 bases). Per the germline V gene, CDR1 is DFQATT and CDR2 is SNEGSKA (reference sequence). V was cut by 2 bases and J by 4 bases, with 14 bases left in between. CDR3 length equals 14 residues. CDR3 residues: CSARTTGDVYGYTF. Written as DNA, the CDR3 is TGCAGTGCTAGAACCACAGGAGATGTCTATGGCTACACCTTC.

To note about this clonotype: Because it lacks the conserved phenylalanine or tryptophan at the end, this CDR3 is likely a read error. This chain uses TRBV3-1 with TRBJ2-1; D is possibly TRBD2 (7 bases). Germline CDR1 is LGHDT and CDR2 is YNNKEL (reference sequence). The CDR3 covers 17 residues. Deletions cut 0 bases from V and 0 bases from J, with 12 bases between. The CDR3 sequence is CASSQDLGGRSYNEQFV. The CDR3 region has the DNA TGTGCCAGCAGCCAAGATTTGGGGGGGCGCTCCTACAATGAGCAGTTCGTC.

This clonotype was recorded many times. The chain combines TRBV2 with TRBJ1-4, with a possible D match to TRBD1 (6 bases). Looked up from germline, CDR1 is SNHLY and CDR2 is FYNNEI. V lost 4 bases and J 14 bases, leaving 14 bases between the germline ends. This CDR3 contains 12 residues. The CDR3 DNA reads as TGTGCCAGCAGTGGATTCGGACAGTGGCTGTTTTTT. Translating gives CASSGFGQWLFF.

The rearrangement uses TRBV6-2 or TRBV6-3 and TRBJ2-7; TRBD2 matches 8 bases. The J segment lost 2 bases and the V segment lost 2 bases, leaving 8 bases of the junction unmatched. Germline V gives CDR1 MNHEY, CDR2 SVGEGT. The CDR3 contains 16 residues. The CDR3 DNA reads TGTGCCAGCAGTTACCCCGCCGGGGGGGGCACCTACGAGCAGTACTTC. Protein: CASSYPAGGGTYEQYF.

The chain has TRBV6-1 and TRBJ2-5; D may be TRBD2 (6 bases). V was trimmed by 6 bases and J by 5 bases, leaving 22 bases between them. CDR1 is MNHNS, CDR2 SASEGT, per germline. The CDR3 runs to 16 residues. CDR3 protein: CASREPGLPMGETQYF. DNA of the CDR3: TGTGCCAGCAGGGAACCGGGACTCCCTATGGGGGAGACCCAGTACTTC.

In regard to this clonotype: A read error may account for a junction end that differs from germline. V usage is TRBV11-2 and J usage is TRBJ1-2; 9 bases fit TRBD1. Germline values: CDR1 SGHAT, CDR2 FQNNGV. This CDR3 is 15 amino acids long. As DNA, the CDR3 is TGTGCCAGCAGCTTAGGCGGGACAGGGAGCTATAGCTACACCTTC. Amino acids: CASSLGGTGSYSYTF.

This clonotype was recorded many times. The rearrangement joins TRBV12-3 or TRBV12-4 to TRBJ1-3; D possibly corresponds to TRBD1 (5 bases). V lost 5 bases to trimming and J lost 2 bases, with 19 bases between them. The CDR3 runs 17 residues. Written as DNA, the CDR3 is TGTGCCAGCAGTCCTCCTTTAGGGTGGGGGACTGGAAACACCATATATTTT. It translates to CASSPPLGWGTGNTIYF.

At least ten counts were recorded for this clonotype. The V gene is TRBV28, the J gene TRBJ1-1; D remains ambiguous. The CDR3 has 13 amino acids. V lost 7 bases to trimming and J lost 1 base, with 10 bases between them. Germline values: CDR1 MDHEN, CDR2 SYDVKM. For the CDR3, the DNA is TGTGCCAGCATCGAGAAGGGGAACACTGAAGCTTTCTTT. It codes for CASIEKGNTEAFF.

A note on this clonotype: A read error may be the cause here, since a much bigger clone is one base away. The conserved phenylalanine or tryptophan is not found at the CDR3 terminus, so this likely reflects a read error. V usage is TRBV12-3 or TRBV12-4 and J usage is TRBJ1-1; no definite D call. The CDR3 is 13 residues long. The V end lost 5 bases, the J end lost 1 base, and 8 bases lay between the germline ends. The CDR3 nucleotides are TGTGCCAGCAGTCCAAACAAGAACACTGAAGCTTTCCTT. This codes for CASSPNKNTEAFL.

This clonotype occurred a few times. In DNA form, the CDR3 reads TGTGCCATCAGTGGGAGTACCACAGATACGCAGTATTTT. This translates into CAISGSTTDTQYF. This chain joins TRBV10-3 and TRBJ2-3; D not resolved. Germline lookup yields CDR1 ENHRY and CDR2 SYGVKD. The germline V and J ends were trimmed by 4 bases and 2 bases, with 7 bases remaining between them. This CDR3 comprises 13 residues.

The genes are TRBV20-1 and TRBJ2-1; a possible D gene is TRBD2 (6 bases). V was shortened by 0 bases and J by 9 bases, with 18 bases between the two germline ends. The CDR3 is 15 residues long. CDR1 and CDR2 from the germline V gene are DFQATT and SNEGSKA (reference sequence). CDR3 in amino acids: CSARDMEGLVGEQFF. The CDR3 DNA reads as TGCAGTGCTAGAGATATGGAGGGGCTGGTGGGTGAGCAGTTCTTC.

J is TRBJ2-7 and V is TRBV20-1; possibly TRBD1 for D (6 bases). In germline, CDR1 is DFQATT, CDR2 SNEGSKA (reference sequence). The CDR3 consists of 17 residues. Trimming left V 1 base short and J 6 bases short, with 25 bases between. CDR3 sequence (DNA): TGCAGTGCTAGAGCTATCTGGCCGGATGCAGGGGTAGGCGAGCAGTACTTC. Protein product: CSARAIWPDAGVGEQYF.

J is TRBJ2-6 and V is TRBV6-2 or TRBV6-3; 9 bases agree with TRBD1. The J segment lost 9 bases and the V segment lost 0 bases, leaving 3 bases of the junction unmatched. Germline CDR1 is MNHEY and CDR2 is SVGEGT. The length of the CDR3 is 15 residues. The CDR3, as DNA: TGTGCCAGCAGTTACTCCGGGACAGGGATCAACGTCCTGACTTTC. Translating it yields CASSYSGTGINVLTF.

This clonotype was seen repeatedly, ten times or more. V usage is TRBV3-1 and J usage is TRBJ1-1, with D maybe TRBD1 (6 bases). The germline V gene encodes CDR1 LGHDT and CDR2 YNNKEL (reference sequence). V was cut by 3 bases and J by 6 bases, with 11 bases left in between. This CDR3 contains 13 residues. The CDR3 DNA is TGTGCCAGCAGCCAGGGGACATGGGCTGAAGCTTTCTTT. Its translation is CASSQGTWAEAFF.

In its sample, this clonotype was seen a few times. The chain employs TRBV20-1 and TRBJ2-1, with 11 positions matching TRBD2. J gave up 5 bases and V 2 bases, and 5 bases lay outside the gene matches. This CDR3 comprises 15 residues. Germline CDR1 and CDR2: DFQATT and SNEGSKA (reference sequence). The CDR3 sequence is CSARNSGGANNEQFF. The CDR3 DNA reads as TGCAGTGCTAGAAATAGCGGGGGGGCGAACAATGAGCAGTTCTTC.

At least ten counts were recorded for this clonotype. This chain uses TRBV30 with TRBJ1-5; D is uncertain. The CDR3 loop spans 14 amino acids. In germline, CDR1 is GTSNPN, CDR2 SVGIG (reference sequence). The V gene lost 7 bases and the J gene lost 0 bases, with 13 bases spanning the gap. CDR3 DNA: TGTGCCTTGGAACTGACTAATAGCAATCAGCCCCAGCATTTT. It encodes CALELTNSNQPQHF.

This clonotype was counted many times. The rearrangement joins TRBV12-3 or TRBV12-4 to TRBJ2-5; perhaps TRBD1 as D (5 bases). The CDR3 consists of 13 residues. V lost 8 bases and J 3 bases, leaving 13 bases between the germline ends. In nucleotides, the CDR3 is TGTGCCAGCTCCTTTGACAGTGAAGAGACCCAGTACTTC. This translates into CASSFDSEETQYF.

In this sample, this clonotype turned up a few times. The chain is built from TRBV12-3 or TRBV12-4 and TRBJ2-3; D is perhaps TRBD2 (5 bases). Trimming removed 4 bases from V and 0 bases from J, with 11 bases in between. The CDR3 extends over 15 amino acids. CDR3 sequence reads: CASSWGASSTDTQYF. DNA of the CDR3: TGTGCCAGCAGTTGGGGAGCGTCGAGCACAGATACGCAGTATTTT.

The table lists this clonotype with many counts. V usage is TRBV2 and J usage is TRBJ1-5; 8 bases map to TRBD1. From germline, CDR1 is SNHLY and CDR2 FYNNEI. Trimming cost V 6 bases and J 4 bases; bases outside gene matches: 8. The length of the CDR3 is 15 residues. As DNA, the CDR3 is TGTGCCAGCAGAATCGGACAGGGAGGGAATCAGCCCCAGCATTTT. This gives the protein CASRIGQGGNQPQHF. Variable domain in full (rest from reference TRBV2 and TRBJ1-5): EPEVTQTPSHQVTQMGQEVILRCVPISNHLYFYWYRQILGQKVEFLVSFYNNEISEKSEIFDDQFSVERPDGSNFTLKIRSTKLEDSAMYFCASRIGQGGNQPQHFGDGTRLSIL.

This clonotype was seen many times. The chain employs TRBV2 and TRBJ2-2; TRBD2 matches 12 bases. CDR1 SNHLY and CDR2 FYNNEI come from the germline V gene. The CDR3 length is 16 residues. With 6 bases clipped from V and 1 base from J, the junction kept 3 bases outside the gene matches. The CDR3 DNA reads as TGTGCCAGCAGGGCTAGCGGGGGGGGGAACACCGGGGAGCTGTTTTTT. The encoded protein is CASRASGGGNTGELFF. Variable domain in full (rest from reference TRBV2 and TRBJ2-2): EPEVTQTPSHQVTQMGQEVILRCVPISNHLYFYWYRQILGQKVEFLVSFYNNEISEKSEIFDDQFSVERPDGSNFTLKIRSTKLEDSAMYFCASRASGGGNTGELFFGEGSRLTVL.